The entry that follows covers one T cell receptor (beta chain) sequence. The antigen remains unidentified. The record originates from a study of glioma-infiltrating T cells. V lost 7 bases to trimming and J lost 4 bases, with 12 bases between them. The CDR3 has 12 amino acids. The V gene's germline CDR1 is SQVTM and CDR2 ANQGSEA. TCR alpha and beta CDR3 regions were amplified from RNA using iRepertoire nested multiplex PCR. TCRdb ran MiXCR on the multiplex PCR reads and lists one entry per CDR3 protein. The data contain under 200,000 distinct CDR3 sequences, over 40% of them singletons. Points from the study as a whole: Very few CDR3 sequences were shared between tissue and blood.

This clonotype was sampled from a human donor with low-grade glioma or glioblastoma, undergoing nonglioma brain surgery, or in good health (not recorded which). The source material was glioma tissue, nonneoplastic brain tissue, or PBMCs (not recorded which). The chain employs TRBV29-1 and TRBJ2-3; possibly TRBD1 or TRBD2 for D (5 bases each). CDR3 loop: CSAGPSADTQYF. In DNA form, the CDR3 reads TGCAGCGCGGGGCCATCCGCAGATACGCAGTATTTT.